The 2 T cell receptor beta chains listed next were all sequenced from one sample in a study of blood T cell repertoires in COVID-19. Produced via immunoSEQ multiplex PCR; TCRdb's table is partial and in-frame only. The table lists some 73,000 clones, roughly 90% of them singletons. Specimen: peripheral blood. All receptors come from a human donor in a cohort sampled during active COVID-19.

The chain combines TRBV5-8 with TRBJ2-3; possible D gene TRBD2, 6 bases. The CDR3 consists of 16 residues. V lost 2 bases, J lost 6 bases, and 19 bases lay in between. CDR1 is SGHTS, CDR2 YDEGEE, per germline. The CDR3: CASSFLSREPGDTQYF. The CDR3 DNA reads TGTGCCAGCAGCTTCCTCAGTCGGGAGCCTGGGGATACGCAGTATTTT.

The chain has TRBV5-1 and TRBJ2-3, with 12 nucleotides matching TRBD2. This CDR3 is built from 19 residues. CDR1 is SGHRS and CDR2 is YFSETQ in the germline V gene. V trimming: 5 bases; J trimming: 0 bases; junction bases outside the gene matches: 13. Here the CDR3 reads CASRTTSGGPRISTDTQYF. The DNA for the CDR3 is TGCGCCAGCAGAACGACTAGCGGGGGCCCCCGTATTAGCACAGATACGCAGTATTTT.